The rows below give T cell receptor beta chains drawn from one sample of a study of early T cells in non-severe SARS-CoV-2 infection. One entry per CDR3 protein results from TCRdb running MiXCR on the 5' RACE reads. The sample consists of about 62,000 distinct CDR3 sequences, around 9.9% of them appearing once. Source material: whole blood. The receptors were gathered from an adult who was a healthcare worker with PCR-confirmed SARS-CoV-2 infection or an uninfected control (not recorded which). Each CDR3 is given with its conserved first and last residue. A D gene is named only where the DNA matches it firmly. Rows may omit the clone size; those that give it use once, few, many or a size class.

d_call	clone_size	j_call	v_call	cdr3_nt	cdr3_aa
NA	many	TRBJ1-4	TRBV3-1	TGTGCCAGCAGCCAAGAGGAGGCGGTAAAAGAAAAACTGTTTTTT	CASSQEEAVKEKLFF
NA	NA	TRBJ1-2	TRBV6-1	TGTGCCAGCAGGGAAGGAGCCCTTAACTATGGCTACACCTTC	CASREGALNYGYTF
TRBD2	few	TRBJ2-5	TRBV5-6	TGTGCCAGCAGCCTGCGGACTAGCGGGGGCCGGAAAGAGACCCAGTACTTC	CASSLRTSGGRKETQYF
NA	few	TRBJ1-1	TRBV6-5	TGTGCCAGCAGTTACTCGATCGAGGGGAACACTGAAGCTTTCTTT	CASSYSIEGNTEAFF
TRBD1	many	TRBJ1-1	TRBV20-1	TGCAGTGCTAGATCCGCCAGGGGGCCGAACACTGAAGCTTTCTTT	CSARSARGPNTEAFF
TRBD2	NA	TRBJ2-3	TRBV4-1	TGCGCCAGCAGCCTTATCTTGAAGGGGACTAGAACCGTCCGGGGTACGCAGTATTTT	CASSLILKGTRTVRGTQYF
NA	few	TRBJ2-5	TRBV7-6	TGTGCCAGCAGCCTGAAGATGTTCGGCGAGACCCAGTACTTC	CASSLKMFGETQYF
NA	few	TRBJ2-3	TRBV29-1	TGCAGCTACCGGGCCGTCGGAGGAGATACGCAGTATTTT	CSYRAVGGDTQYF
NA	few	TRBJ2-1	TRBV5-5	TGTGCCAGCAGCTTCGACTGGAATGAGCAGTTCTTC	CASSFDWNEQFF
NA	few	TRBJ2-3	TRBV24-1	TGTGCCACCAGTGATGTTACCCTTGGGTATACGCAGTATTTT	CATSDVTLGYTQYF
NA	NA	TRBJ1-2	TRBV7-2	TGTGCCAGCAGCTTAGTTCTGCAGGGTCGGGGCTACACCTTC	CASSLVLQGRGYTF
NA	few	TRBJ2-2	TRBV6-4	TGTGCCAGCAGAGGATCCACAGGGACCACCGGGGAGCTGTTTTTT	CASRGSTGTTGELFF
TRBD1	few	TRBJ2-1	TRBV29-1	TGCAGCGTTGAAAGGAATAAAGACAGGGTCAAAATCGGTGAGCAGTTCTTC	CSVERNKDRVKIGEQFF
NA	NA	TRBJ1-2	TRBV10-3	TGTGCCATCAGTGTTAACAGGGACTATGGCTTCACCTTC	CAISVNRDYGFTF
NA	once	TRBJ1-3	TRBV3-2	TGTGCCAGCAGCCAAGTCCACACCATATATTTT	CASSQVHTIYF
NA	NA	TRBJ1-1	TRBV7-8	TGTGCCAGCAGCTTAGCGATTCTGGGGGCAGCTGAAGCTTTCTTT	CASSLAILGAAEAFF
TRBD1	few	TRBJ1-1	TRBV5-1	TGCGCCAGCAGGGGGCCGGGACAGTTTAACACTGAAGCTTTCTTT	CASRGPGQFNTEAFF
TRBD2	few	TRBJ2-5	TRBV20-1	TGCAGTGCTAGAGATTTGCGGGGGGGTCCTGAGACCCAGTACTTC	CSARDLRGGPETQYF